The text below deals with one TCR beta chain. The RNA, roughly 0.45 to 1 ug, was put through reverse transcription using random hexamers. The TCR beta CDR3 was amplified by immunoSEQ multiplex PCR across 54 Vbeta, 13 Jbeta. TCRdb reprocessed the immunoSEQ multiplex PCR reads with MiXCR, giving one entry per CDR3 protein. The data contain 350,000 to 550,000 distinct CDR3 sequences, around 85% of them singletons. These data belong to a study of CD8 T cells in Susac syndrome. Treatment-naive patients with stable or active relapsing-remitting disease served as multiple sclerosis controls. Negative isolation was applied to CD8+ and CD4+ T cells, and FACS enrichment was applied to TEMRA cells. Germline V CDR1 and CDR2: GTSNPN, SVGIG (reference sequence). Trimming cost V 2 bases and J 0 bases, with 8 bases left between them. CDR3 length: 14 amino acids.

The sequencing input was CD8+ T cells from PBMCs. The clonotype was recovered from a human donor with multiple sclerosis. V and J are TRBV30 and TRBJ2-1; a weak D match, TRBD1 (6 bases). CDR3 DNA sequence: TGTGCCTGGAGTTCAGGGGTCTCCTACAATGAGCAGTTCTTC. Its translation is CAWSSGVSYNEQFF.